The rows below give T cell receptor beta chains drawn from one sample of a study of blood T cell repertoires in COVID-19. Measured with immunoSEQ multiplex PCR; TCRdb has only the in-frame clones, and not every one. The sample comprises 130,000 to 150,000 clones, about four fifths of which are singletons, and 8% to 9% rests with the top ten. Source material: peripheral blood. These receptors originate from a human donor with acute or convalescent COVID-19. The donor label of this sample is uncertain. CDR3s include the opening cysteine and the closing phenylalanine or tryptophan. D genes are given only for firm matches. Clone size is shown for a subset of rows, as once, few, many or a class of expanded clone.

D	V	J	size	DNA	CDR3
TRBD1	TRBV2	TRBJ2-5	.	TGTGCCAGCAGGTGGGACCCGGACAGGGCCCAAGAGACCCAGTACTTC	CASRWDPDRAQETQYF
.	TRBV2	TRBJ1-2	.	TGTGCCAGCACCTGGGCCTCTACAGGAGCTGGAATCAGCACCTTC	CASTWASTGAGISTF
TRBD1	TRBV10-3	TRBJ1-1	.	TGTGCCATCACCGGGACAGGGCCTGAAGCTTTCTTT	CAITGTGPEAFF
TRBD1	TRBV24-1	TRBJ2-5	.	TGTGCCACCAGTGACCCGGGACAGGGGGCGGGAGAGGCCCAGTACTTC	CATSDPGQGAGEAQYF
.	TRBV3-1/TRBV3-2	TRBJ2-4	.	TGTGCCAGCAGTCCCACGGCAGGGAAAAACATTCAGTACTTC	CASSPTAGKNIQYF
.	TRBV5-1	TRBJ1-4	.	TGCGCCAGCAGCTTGGGGGGCGCCCCCGGTACTAATGAAAAACTGTTTTTT	CASSLGGAPGTNEKLFF
.	TRBV19	TRBJ2-7	.	TGTGCCAGCGCCTCCGGGTCCTACGAGCAGTACTTC	CASASGSYEQYF
.	TRBV12-5	TRBJ2-7	few	TGTGCTAGCTCACAATCGGAGGGGGCGAAGCAGTACTTC	CASSQSEGAKQYF
.	TRBV2	TRBJ2-7	.	TGTGCCAGCAGCGGGGTATGGGAGCAGTACTTC	CASSGVWEQYF
.	TRBV10-1	TRBJ2-1	.	TGCGCCAGCAGTGAGTCGTTCCGGGGGGCCCACAATGAGCAGTTCTTC	CASSESFRGAHNEQFF
TRBD1	TRBV6-5	TRBJ1-5	.	TGTGCCAGCAGTTACTCGGTGACAGGGAATCAGCCCCAGCATTTT	CASSYSVTGNQPQHF
TRBD1	TRBV19	TRBJ1-1	.	TGTGCCAGTAGTCCCGGGACCAGGGGGTACACTGAAGCTTTCTTT	CASSPGTRGYTEAFF
.	TRBV3-1/TRBV3-2	TRBJ1-6	.	TGTGCCAGCAGCCAGCGGGGGGGGAATTCACCCCTCCACTTT	CASSQRGGNSPLHF
TRBD1	TRBV4-1	TRBJ1-4	.	TGCGCCAGCAGTTGGACAGGGGGCGAAGGGGAAAAACTGTTTTTT	CASSWTGGEGEKLFF
TRBD2	TRBV5-1	TRBJ2-4	.	TGCGCCAGCAGCACCTTTAGCGGGGTGGCAAACATTCAGTACTTC	CASSTFSGVANIQYF
TRBD1	TRBV5-4	TRBJ1-6	few	TGTGCCAGCAGCTTAAGGACAGGGAGCCAAATGGGTTCACCCCTCCACTTT	CASSLRTGSQMGSPLHF
.	TRBV6-5	TRBJ1-6	.	TGTGCCAGCAGCCAGGATTTGTCACCCCTCCACTTT	CASSQDLSPLHF
.	TRBV18	TRBJ1-5	.	TGTGCCAGCTCACCGGAGACGGGCAATCAGCCCCAGCATTTT	CASSPETGNQPQHF
.	TRBV10-1	TRBJ1-1	.	TGCGCCAGCAGTGAGTACAGGAACACTGAAGCTTTCTTT	CASSEYRNTEAFF
TRBD1	TRBV7-9	TRBJ2-3	.	TGTGCCAGCAGACCCCGACTCGGACAGGGACTCTCAGATACGCAGTATTTT	CASRPRLGQGLSDTQYF
.	TRBV6-5	TRBJ2-5	.	TGTGCCAGCCGGGGGACCCGGTACCAAGAGACCCAGTACTTC	CASRGTRYQETQYF
.	TRBV5-1	TRBJ1-3	once	TGCGCCAGCAGTAGAGGAAACACCATATATTTT	CASSRGNTIYF
.	TRBV5-4	TRBJ1-1	once	TGTGCCACTACTGACCAGAGGGGGAATAGTGTAGGCACTGAAGCTTTCTTT	CATTDQRGNSVGTEAFF
TRBD1	TRBV5-1	TRBJ1-2	.	TGCGCCAGCAGCTTGGCCCCGCAGGGGGTTTATGGCTACACCTTC	CASSLAPQGVYGYTF
.	TRBV7-9	TRBJ2-7	few	TGTGCCAGCAGCCCCGACGGGGACTACGAGCAGTACTTC	CASSPDGDYEQYF
.	TRBV30	TRBJ2-5	.	TGTGCCTGGGACTTCGGAGAGACCCAGTACTTC	CAWDFGETQYF
.	TRBV6-1	TRBJ2-7	.	TGTGCCAGCAGTGAAGCGGCGGGCTACGAGCAGTACTTC	CASSEAAGYEQYF
.	TRBV7-2	TRBJ1-1	.	TGTGCCAGCAGCTTAGTGGGACTCGGTGTCACTGAAGCTTTCTTT	CASSLVGLGVTEAFF
.	TRBV27	TRBJ1-5	few	TGTGCCAGCAGTTTAGTGGGAGGGGTTAGCAATCAGCCCCAGCATTTT	CASSLVGGVSNQPQHF
TRBD2	TRBV3-1/TRBV3-2	TRBJ2-3	.	TGTGCCAGCAGCCTCGGGACTAAGTCATCCGATACGCAGTATTTT	CASSLGTKSSDTQYF
.	TRBV11-2	TRBJ1-5	.	TGTGCCAGCAGCCCCTCGGGTCCTAATCAGCCCCAGCATTTT	CASSPSGPNQPQHF
TRBD1	TRBV7-8	TRBJ2-7	.	TGTGCCAGCAGCTCACCCTGGACAGGGTCCAGCTCCTACGAGCAGTACTTC	CASSSPWTGSSSYEQYF
.	TRBV25-1	TRBJ1-2	.	TGTGCCAGCAGTCGATCGGCGGGGGACGGATTAAGCGGCTACACCTTC	CASSRSAGDGLSGYTF
.	TRBV5-6	TRBJ2-5	.	TGTGCCAGCAGCTCAGGCATCCAAGAGACCCAGTACTTC	CASSSGIQETQYF
.	TRBV5-6	TRBJ1-2	.	TGTGCCAGCAGCTCGGAGCAGGGCCTTTATGGCTACACCTTC	CASSSEQGLYGYTF
.	TRBV6-4	TRBJ2-2	.	TGTGCCAGCAGTGACTCCCGACAGCCCGGGGAGCTGTTTTTT	CASSDSRQPGELFF
TRBD1	TRBV15	TRBJ1-2	.	TGTGCCACCAGCAGAGTCCGGGGACAGGCCCCTTATGGCTACACCTTC	CATSRVRGQAPYGYTF
TRBD1	TRBV12-5	TRBJ1-1	.	TGTGCTAGTGGTCCACCCACAGGGGGTACTTTCTTT	CASGPPTGGTFF
TRBD1	TRBV7-2	TRBJ1-5	.	TGTGCCAGCAGCTTAGCGCAGGGGGCTCAGCCCCAGCATTTT	CASSLAQGAQPQHF
TRBD1	TRBV19	TRBJ1-4	.	TGTGCCAGTAGTATGTGGGACAGCCCGGGGAGAGAAAAACTGTTTTTT	CASSMWDSPGREKLFF
.	TRBV7-9	TRBJ1-1	.	TGTGCCAGCAGCCACCCCCGGGACATCACTGAAGCTTTCTTT	CASSHPRDITEAFF
.	TRBV5-1	TRBJ2-7	.	TGCGCCAGCAGCTATCGGAGCTCCTACGAGCAGTACTTC	CASSYRSSYEQYF
.	TRBV5-4	TRBJ2-1	once	TGTGCCAGCAGCTTCCAGGACAATGAGCAGTTCTTC	CASSFQDNEQFF
TRBD1	TRBV14	TRBJ2-5	.	TGTGCCAGCAGCCCACGGACAGGGCGAGAGACCCAGTACTTC	CASSPRTGRETQYF
.	TRBV27	TRBJ1-5	.	TGTGCCAGCAGCCCCTACTCTTTGGGGGGAATAGATCAGCCCCAGCATTTT	CASSPYSLGGIDQPQHF
.	TRBV5-8	TRBJ1-5	.	TGTGCCAGCAGCAGGGGGACGAATCAGCCCCAGCATTTT	CASSRGTNQPQHF
.	TRBV7-8	TRBJ1-2	.	TGTGCCAGCAGCCACAGACAGGCTGGCCCCGGCCCTGGCTACACCTTC	CASSHRQAGPGPGYTF
.	TRBV14	TRBJ2-5	.	TGTGCCAGCAGCCCCGTCCTCACGGGGCAAGAGACCCAGTACTTC	CASSPVLTGQETQYF
TRBD1	TRBV30	TRBJ2-6	.	TGTGCCTGGAGTCGGGACAGGGGGCTTGGTGGGGCCAACGTCCTGACTTTC	CAWSRDRGLGGANVLTF
.	TRBV5-1	TRBJ2-1	.	TGCGCCAGCAGCTTTGGGCAGAGCTCCTACAATGAGCAGTTCTTC	CASSFGQSSYNEQFF
TRBD1	TRBV6-5	TRBJ1-2	.	TGTGCCAGCAGGGGGACAGGGGAAGGCTATGGCTACACCTTC	CASRGTGEGYGYTF
.	TRBV7-9	TRBJ1-1	.	TGTGCCAGCAGCTTAGAAGCAGGGAACACTGAAGCTTTCTTT	CASSLEAGNTEAFF
.	TRBV12-3/TRBV12-4	TRBJ1-1	.	TGTGCCATTTCAGGGCTCTATAACACTGAAGCTTTCTTT	CAISGLYNTEAFF
.	TRBV30	TRBJ1-6	once	TGTGCCTGGACCAACAGTTCACCCCTCCACTTT	CAWTNSSPLHF
.	TRBV5-1	TRBJ1-5	.	TGCGCCAGCAGCTTGGGAGGGACGGGGGGCAATCAGCCCCAGCATTTT	CASSLGGTGGNQPQHF
TRBD1	TRBV5-1	TRBJ1-2	once	TGCGCCAGCAGCCTGGGACAGTCGGACCCCAATGGCTACACCTTC	CASSLGQSDPNGYTF
TRBD1	TRBV10-3	TRBJ1-5	few	TGTGCCATCAGTGATCGATTCGGGACAGGTTATACCCAGCATTTT	CAISDRFGTGYTQHF
.	TRBV20-1	TRBJ1-2	once	TGCAGTGCTAGAGGTCCGACAGGACGCACCTTC	CSARGPTGRTF
.	TRBV27	TRBJ2-6	.	TGTGCCAGCCGACAGGTCCCCTCTGGGGCCAACGTCCTGACTTTC	CASRQVPSGANVLTF
TRBD1	TRBV3-1/TRBV3-2	TRBJ1-2	.	TGTGCCAGCAACCGGGGACAGGGGGCTGGCGGCTACACCTTC	CASNRGQGAGGYTF